This TCR beta chain was profiled in a study of T cells in Graves' hyperthyroidism and ophthalmopathy. Study outcomes and limitations: Blood also contained most expanded thyroid clonotypes above 0.001.

Notes on this clonotype: What it binds is unknown.

Extraction of PBMCs used 9 to 10 ml of fresh peripheral blood. This CDR3 contains 15 residues. V was trimmed by 0 bases and J by 1 base, leaving 9 bases between them. The germline V gene encodes CDR1 SGDLS and CDR2 YYNGEE. RNA transcripts yielded amplified TCR beta CDR3 regions. A first-round RT-PCR of the TCR CDR3 used the HTBI primer set. Each CDR3 protein is one row after TCRdb ran MiXCR on the multiplex PCR reads. This sample has around 620,000 distinct CDR3 sequences, with approximately 15% found just once. The sample was blood. This sequence joins TRBV9 and TRBJ2-3; D remains unclear. This TCR derives from a woman under 30 with Graves' ophthalmopathy. The CDR3 loop reads CASSVGGGGTDTQYF. For the CDR3, the DNA is TGTGCCAGCAGCGTAGGCGGTGGGGGCACAGATACGCAGTATTTT.